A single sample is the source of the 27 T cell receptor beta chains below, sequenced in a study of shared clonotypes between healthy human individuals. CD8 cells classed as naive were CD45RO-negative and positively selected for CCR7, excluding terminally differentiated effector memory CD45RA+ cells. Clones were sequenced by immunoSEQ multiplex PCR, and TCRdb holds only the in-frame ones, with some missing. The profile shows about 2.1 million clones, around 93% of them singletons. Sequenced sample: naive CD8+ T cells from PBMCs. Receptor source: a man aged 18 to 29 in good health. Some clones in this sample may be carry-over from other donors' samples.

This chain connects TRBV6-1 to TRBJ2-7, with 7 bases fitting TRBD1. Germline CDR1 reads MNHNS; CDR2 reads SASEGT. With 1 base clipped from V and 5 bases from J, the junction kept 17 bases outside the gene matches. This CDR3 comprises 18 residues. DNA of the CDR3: TGTGCCAGCAGTGAAGACATAGACAGGGTAATAAAATGGAACGAGCAGTACTTC. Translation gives CASSEDIDRVIKWNEQYF.

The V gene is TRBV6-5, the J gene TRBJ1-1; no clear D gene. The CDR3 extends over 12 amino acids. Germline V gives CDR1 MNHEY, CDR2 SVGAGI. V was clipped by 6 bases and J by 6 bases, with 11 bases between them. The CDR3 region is CASSLGGAEAFF. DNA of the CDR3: TGTGCCAGCAGCCTAGGTGGGGCTGAAGCTTTCTTT.

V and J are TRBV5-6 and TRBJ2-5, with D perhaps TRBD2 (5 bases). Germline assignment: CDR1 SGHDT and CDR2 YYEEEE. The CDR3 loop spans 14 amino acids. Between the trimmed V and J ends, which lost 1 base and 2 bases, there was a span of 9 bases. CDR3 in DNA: TGTGCCAGCAGCTTGTTGAGGGTGCAAGAGACCCAGTACTTC. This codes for CASSLLRVQETQYF.

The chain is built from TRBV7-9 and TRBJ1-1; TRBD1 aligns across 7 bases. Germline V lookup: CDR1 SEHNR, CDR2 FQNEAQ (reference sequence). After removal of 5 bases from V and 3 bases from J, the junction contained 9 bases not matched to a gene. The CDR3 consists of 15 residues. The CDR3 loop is CASSLRQGMDTEAFF. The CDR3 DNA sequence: TGTGCCAGCAGCCTACGACAGGGTATGGACACTGAAGCTTTCTTT.

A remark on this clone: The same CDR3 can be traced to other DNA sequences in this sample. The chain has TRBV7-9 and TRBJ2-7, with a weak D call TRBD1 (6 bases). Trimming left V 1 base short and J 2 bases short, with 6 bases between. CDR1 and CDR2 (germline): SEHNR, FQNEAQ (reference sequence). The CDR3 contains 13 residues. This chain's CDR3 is CASSLGTAYEQYF. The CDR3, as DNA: TGTGCCAGCAGCTTAGGGACAGCCTACGAGCAGTACTTC.

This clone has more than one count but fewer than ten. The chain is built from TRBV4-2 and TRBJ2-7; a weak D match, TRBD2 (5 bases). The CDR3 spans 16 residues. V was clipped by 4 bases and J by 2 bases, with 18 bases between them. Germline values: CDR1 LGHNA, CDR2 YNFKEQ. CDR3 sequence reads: CASSPAGRASPYEQYF. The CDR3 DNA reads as TGTGCCAGCAGCCCTGCCGGGCGGGCTTCGCCCTACGAGCAGTACTTC.

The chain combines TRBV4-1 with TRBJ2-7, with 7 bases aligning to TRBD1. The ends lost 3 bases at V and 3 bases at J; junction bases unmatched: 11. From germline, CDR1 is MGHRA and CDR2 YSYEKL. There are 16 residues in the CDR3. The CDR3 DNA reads TGCGCCAGCAGCCAGGCGACAGGGAGTTGGGGCTACGAGCAGTACTTC. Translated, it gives CASSQATGSWGYEQYF.

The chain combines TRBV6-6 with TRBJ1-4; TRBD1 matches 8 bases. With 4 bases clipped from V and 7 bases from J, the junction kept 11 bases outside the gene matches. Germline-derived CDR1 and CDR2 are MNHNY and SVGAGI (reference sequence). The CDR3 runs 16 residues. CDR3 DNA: TGTGCCAGCAGTTTTTGGGTCAGGGGGCTAGGTGAAAAACTGTTTTTT. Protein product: CASSFWVRGLGEKLFF.

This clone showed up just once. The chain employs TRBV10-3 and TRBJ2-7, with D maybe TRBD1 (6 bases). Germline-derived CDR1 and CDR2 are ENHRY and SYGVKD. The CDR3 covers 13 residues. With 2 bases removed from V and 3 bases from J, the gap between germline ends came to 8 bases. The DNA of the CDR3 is TGTGCCATCAGTGAGAAACAGGGCTACGAGCAGTACTTC. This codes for CAISEKQGYEQYF.

CDR3 amino acids: CASSSRNTGIEGYTF. In DNA, the CDR3 is TGTGCCAGCAGTTCCCGGAATACAGGGATTGAGGGCTACACCTTC. The genes are TRBV27 and TRBJ1-2, with D possibly matching TRBD1 (6 bases). The germline gives CDR1 MNHEY, CDR2 SMNVEV (reference sequence). The CDR3 extends over 15 amino acids. Between the trimmed V and J ends, which lost 4 bases and 8 bases, there was a span of 20 bases.

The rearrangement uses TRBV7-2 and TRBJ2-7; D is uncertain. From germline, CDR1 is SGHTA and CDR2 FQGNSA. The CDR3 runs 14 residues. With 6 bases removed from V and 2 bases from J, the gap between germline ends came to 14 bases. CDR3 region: CASSPYGPPYEQYF. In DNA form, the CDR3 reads TGTGCCAGCAGTCCCTACGGGCCTCCCTACGAGCAGTACTTC.

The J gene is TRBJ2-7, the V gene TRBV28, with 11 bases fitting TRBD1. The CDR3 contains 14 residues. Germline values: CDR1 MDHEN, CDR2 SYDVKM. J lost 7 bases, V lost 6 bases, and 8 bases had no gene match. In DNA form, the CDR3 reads TGTGCCAGCAGGACGGGACAGGGGGAGGGGGAGCAGTACTTC. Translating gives CASRTGQGEGEQYF.

The chain's CDR3 is CASSLRVLGQETQYF. CDR3 bases: TGTGCCAGCTCACTCAGGGTGTTGGGGCAAGAGACCCAGTACTTC. The chain carries TRBV18 and TRBJ2-5, with D tentatively TRBD1 (5 bases). From germline, CDR1 is KGHSH and CDR2 LQKENI. The length of the CDR3 is 15 residues. With 4 bases removed from V and 2 bases from J, the gap between germline ends came to 14 bases.

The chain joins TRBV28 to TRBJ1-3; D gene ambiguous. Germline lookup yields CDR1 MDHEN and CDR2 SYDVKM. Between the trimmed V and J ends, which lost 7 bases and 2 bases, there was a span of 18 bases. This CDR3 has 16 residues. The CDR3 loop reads CASTPPPRGTGNTIYF. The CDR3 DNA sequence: TGTGCCAGCACTCCCCCCCCGCGAGGTACTGGAAACACCATATATTTT.

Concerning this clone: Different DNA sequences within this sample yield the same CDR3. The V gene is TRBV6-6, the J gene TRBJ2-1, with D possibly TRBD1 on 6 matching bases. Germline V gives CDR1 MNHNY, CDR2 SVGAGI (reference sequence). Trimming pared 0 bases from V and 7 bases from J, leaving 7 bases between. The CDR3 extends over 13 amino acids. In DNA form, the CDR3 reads TGTGCCAGCAGTTACTCTACAGGGAATGAGCAGTTCTTC. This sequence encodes CASSYSTGNEQFF.

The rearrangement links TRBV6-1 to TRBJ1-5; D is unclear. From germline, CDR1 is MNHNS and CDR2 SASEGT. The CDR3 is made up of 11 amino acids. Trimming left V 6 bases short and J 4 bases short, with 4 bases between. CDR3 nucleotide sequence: TGTGCCAGCAGGGGAAATCAGCCCCAGCATTTT. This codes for CASRGNQPQHF.

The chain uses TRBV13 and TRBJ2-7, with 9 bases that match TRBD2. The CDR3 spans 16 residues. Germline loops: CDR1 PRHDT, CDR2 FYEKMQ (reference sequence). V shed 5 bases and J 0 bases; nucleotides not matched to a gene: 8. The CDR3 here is CASSPHRSGGSYEQYF. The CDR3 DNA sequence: TGTGCCAGCAGCCCGCACCGTAGCGGGGGCTCCTACGAGCAGTACTTC.

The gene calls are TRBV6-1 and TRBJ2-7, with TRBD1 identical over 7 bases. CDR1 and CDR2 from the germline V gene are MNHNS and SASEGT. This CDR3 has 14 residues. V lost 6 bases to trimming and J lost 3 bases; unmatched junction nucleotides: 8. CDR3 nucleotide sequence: TGTGCCAGCAGGACGGGACAGACCATCTACGAGCAGTACTTC. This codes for CASRTGQTIYEQYF.

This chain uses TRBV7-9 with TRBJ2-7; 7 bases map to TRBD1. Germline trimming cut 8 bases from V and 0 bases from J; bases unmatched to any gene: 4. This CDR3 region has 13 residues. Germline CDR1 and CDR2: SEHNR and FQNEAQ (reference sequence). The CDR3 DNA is TGTGCCAGCTCCGGGACAGACTCCTACGAGCAGTACTTC. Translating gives CASSGTDSYEQYF.

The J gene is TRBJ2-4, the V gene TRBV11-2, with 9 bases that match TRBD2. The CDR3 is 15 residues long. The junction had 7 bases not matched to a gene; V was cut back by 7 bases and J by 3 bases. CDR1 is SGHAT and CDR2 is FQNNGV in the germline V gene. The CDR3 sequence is CASTPRREGKNIQYF. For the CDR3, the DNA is TGTGCCAGCACCCCCCGGCGGGAGGGCAAAAACATTCAGTACTTC.

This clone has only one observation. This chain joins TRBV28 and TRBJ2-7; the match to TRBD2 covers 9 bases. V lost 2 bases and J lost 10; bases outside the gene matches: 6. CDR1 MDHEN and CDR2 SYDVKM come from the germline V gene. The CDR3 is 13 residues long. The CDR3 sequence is CASSLASGTVQYF. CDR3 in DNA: TGTGCCAGCAGTTTAGCTAGCGGGACGGTACAGTACTTC.

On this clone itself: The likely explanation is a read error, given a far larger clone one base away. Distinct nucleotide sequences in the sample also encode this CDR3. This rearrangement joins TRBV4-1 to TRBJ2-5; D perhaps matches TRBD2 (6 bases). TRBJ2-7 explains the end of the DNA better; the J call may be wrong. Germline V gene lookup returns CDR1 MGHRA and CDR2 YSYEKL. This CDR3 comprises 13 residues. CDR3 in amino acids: CASSQGLGYEQYF. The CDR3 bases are TGCGCCAGCAGCCAAGGACTAGGCTACGAGCAGTACTTC.

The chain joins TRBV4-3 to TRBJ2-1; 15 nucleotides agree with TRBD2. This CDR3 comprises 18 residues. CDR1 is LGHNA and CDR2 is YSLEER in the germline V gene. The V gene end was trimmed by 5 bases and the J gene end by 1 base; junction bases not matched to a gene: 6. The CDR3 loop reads CASSSRTSGRGSYNEQFF. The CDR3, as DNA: TGCGCCAGCAGCTCCCGGACTAGCGGGAGGGGGTCCTACAATGAGCAGTTCTTC.

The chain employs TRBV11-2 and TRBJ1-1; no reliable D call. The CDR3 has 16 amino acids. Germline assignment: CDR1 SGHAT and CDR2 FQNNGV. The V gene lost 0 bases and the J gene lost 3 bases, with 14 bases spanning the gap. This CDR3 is CASSLDWEQADTEAFF. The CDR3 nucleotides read TGTGCCAGCAGCTTAGACTGGGAGCAGGCGGACACTGAAGCTTTCTTT. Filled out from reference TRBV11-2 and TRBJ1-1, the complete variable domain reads EAGVAQSPRYKIIEKRQSVAFWCNPISGHATLYWYQQILGQGPKLLIQFQNNGVVDDSQLPKDRFSAERLKGVDSTLKIQPAKLEDSAVYLCASSLDWEQADTEAFFGQGTRLTVV.

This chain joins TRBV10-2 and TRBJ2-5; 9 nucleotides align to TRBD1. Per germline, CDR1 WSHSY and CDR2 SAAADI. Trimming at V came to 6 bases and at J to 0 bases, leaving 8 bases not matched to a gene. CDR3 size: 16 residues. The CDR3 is CASSRGQGLYQETQYF. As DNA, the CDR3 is TGCGCCAGCAGCCGAGGACAGGGGCTGTACCAAGAGACCCAGTACTTC.

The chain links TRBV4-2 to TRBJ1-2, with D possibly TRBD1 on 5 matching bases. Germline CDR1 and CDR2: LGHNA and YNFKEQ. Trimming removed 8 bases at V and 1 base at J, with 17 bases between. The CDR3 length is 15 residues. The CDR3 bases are TGTGCCAGCGGACGTTGGGGCAGGGATAACTATGGCTACACCTTC. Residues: CASGRWGRDNYGYTF.

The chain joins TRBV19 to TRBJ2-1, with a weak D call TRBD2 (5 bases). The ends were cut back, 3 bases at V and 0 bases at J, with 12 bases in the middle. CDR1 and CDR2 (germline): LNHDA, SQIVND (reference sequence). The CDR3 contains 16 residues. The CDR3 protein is CASSMRTPSSYNEQFF. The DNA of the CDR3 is TGTGCCAGTAGTATGAGGACTCCGAGCTCCTACAATGAGCAGTTCTTC.